The present entry profiles one T cell receptor beta chain with its context. There is no known antigen for this receptor. Per-nucleotide qualities are absent, and no much larger clonotype sits a single base away. The sample originates from a study of control samples from healthy donors and cancer patients (dated by TCRdb to about 2020). The library was prepared using the immunoSEQ multiplex PCR assay. The clones in this table, taken by TCRdb from immuneACCESS, are in-frame only. Not every clone is retained; where verified, under half of the shortfall comes from an unresolved V gene, and the cause of the rest is unknown. In this sample the table shows approximately 170,000 clones, 75% to 95% of which occur a single time. The ten biggest clones cover approximately 1.6% of the sample. Including cysteine and phenylalanine, the CDR3 has 16 amino acids. Of all the DNA, just the CDR3 is kept, 48 bases in frame from base 1. The germline V and J ends show losses of 2 bases and 2 bases respectively, and no gene match explains 4 bases of the junction. According to the germline V gene, CDR1 reads LGHNA and CDR2 reads YNFKEQ.

Sequencing was done on a sample of blood. Recombination joined TRBV4-2 with TRBJ2-5; TRBD2 aligns with 11 central bases. This sequence was found in a woman in her 30s in good health. The CDR3 sequence is CASSQRLAGGQETQYF. The nucleotides are TGTGCCAGCAGCCAACGGCTAGCGGGGGGACAAGAGACCCAGTACTTC.